These 22 T cell receptor beta chains were sequenced from one sample in a study of T-cell memory formation after mild COVID-19 listed by TCRdb under 2021. Library preparation used 5' RACE. Sequencing relied on an Illumina NovaSeq 6000. TCRdb ran its own pipeline on the public reads, namely fastp trimming at Q25 and MiXCR clone calling, and kept in-frame beta chains. Under each unique CDR3 protein, matching rows form one entry showing the most common genes and DNA. Recorded for this sample are over 450,000 distinct CDR3 sequences; 20% of them occurred a single time. The leading ten clones occupy around 12% of the sample. The source material was PBMCs or a T cell subset sorted from them (not recorded which). These receptor sequences come from an adult woman who had mild COVID-19 (a few samples of this study predate the infection). The sample titles of this study are shuffled in the database, so cell type and time point are left out; the donor was told from shared clones.

This clonotype occurred a few times. The chain joins TRBV6-5 to TRBJ1-2; D possibly corresponds to TRBD1 (5 bases). Germline V gene sequence: CDR1 MNHEY, CDR2 SVGAGI. Trimming stripped 0 bases from V and 0 bases from J, with 8 bases between. This CDR3 is built from 15 residues. Here the CDR3 reads CASSYSRQTNYGYTF. The DNA of the CDR3 is TGTGCCAGCAGTTACTCGAGACAGACTAACTATGGCTACACCTTC.

This clonotype was recorded a few times. The chain combines TRBV29-1 with TRBJ1-5, with D perhaps TRBD1 (5 bases). The CDR3 has 14 residues. Trimming left V 2 bases short and J 1 base short, with 9 bases between. The V gene's germline CDR1 is SQVTM and CDR2 ANQGSEA. DNA of the CDR3: TGCAGCGTTGAAATGGCAGGGAGCAATCAGCCCCAGCATTTT. Translating it yields CSVEMAGSNQPQHF.

The V gene is TRBV9, the J gene TRBJ2-2; tentative D call: TRBD1 (6 bases). The CDR3 covers 14 residues. Between the trimmed V and J ends, which lost 0 bases and 7 bases, there was a span of 10 bases. Germline CDR1 is SGDLS and CDR2 is YYNGEE. The CDR3 nucleotides are TGTGCCAGCAGCGTAGTGGTAGGGGGCGGGGAGCTGTTTTTT. This translates into CASSVVVGGGELFF.

This clonotype was observed a few times. CDR3 DNA: TGTGCCAGCAGCCCCCGGGACAGGGGGCTCTTCGAGCAGTACTTC. Translated, it gives CASSPRDRGLFEQYF. The rearrangement uses TRBV12-3 or TRBV12-4 and TRBJ2-7; 12 positions match TRBD1. The V segment lost 6 bases and the J segment 6 bases; nucleotides outside the gene matches: 9. The CDR3 contains 15 residues.

This chain links TRBV6-5 with TRBJ2-7, with D possibly being TRBD2 (6 bases). V lost 0 bases to trimming and J lost 7 bases, with 7 bases between them. Germline assignment: CDR1 MNHEY and CDR2 SVGAGI. The CDR3 is made up of 12 amino acids. In DNA, the CDR3 is TGTGCCAGCAGTTACTCCCGGGGGGAGCAGTACTTC. It translates to CASSYSRGEQYF.

The CDR3 region is CASSLLRGLGTEAFF. CDR3 sequence (DNA): TGTGCCAGCAGCTTACTAAGGGGGCTGGGCACTGAAGCTTTCTTT. The chain recombines TRBV7-9 with TRBJ1-1; 7 nucleotides match TRBD1. The CDR3 sequence is 15 residues long. V lost 2 bases and J lost 4; bases outside the gene matches: 7. Germline CDR1 SEHNR, CDR2 FQNEAQ (reference sequence).

The V and J genes are TRBV29-1 and TRBJ1-2, with TRBD1 identical over 8 bases. V lost 4 bases, J lost 2 bases, and 12 bases stayed unmatched. CDR1 SQVTM and CDR2 ANQGSEA come from the germline V gene. This CDR3 has 16 residues. This CDR3 reads CSVGDRGPVANYGYTF. DNA of the CDR3: TGCAGCGTTGGCGACAGGGGACCGGTGGCGAACTATGGCTACACCTTC.

The chain employs TRBV6-2 or TRBV6-3 and TRBJ1-5, with D possibly being TRBD1 (5 bases). The V end was cut by 2 bases, the J end by 0 bases, with 14 bases between. CDR1 is MNHEY and CDR2 is SVGEGT in the germline V gene. CDR3 length: 17 residues. The CDR3 protein is CASSYRLGRDSNQPQHF. The CDR3 nucleotides are TGTGCCAGCAGTTACAGACTGGGCAGGGATAGCAATCAGCCCCAGCATTTT.

This chain uses TRBV2 with TRBJ1-5; 8 nucleotides agree with TRBD1. This CDR3 region has 16 residues. Trimming at V came to 3 bases and at J to 1 base, leaving 5 bases not matched to a gene. Germline CDR1 and CDR2: SNHLY and FYNNEI. In DNA, the CDR3 is TGTGCCAGCAGTGACTCGGACAGGGCGAGCAATCAGCCCCAGCATTTT. This codes for CASSDSDRASNQPQHF.

The chain links TRBV15 to TRBJ2-7; 7 nucleotides agree with TRBD1. The CDR3 sequence is 15 residues long. CDR1 is LNHNV and CDR2 is YYDKDF in the germline V gene (reference sequence). With V trimmed by 0 bases and J by 2 bases, 4 bases remained unmatched. CDR3 bases: TGTGCCACCAGCAGAGAGACAGGGACCGCCTACGAGCAGTACTTC. Translating gives CATSRETGTAYEQYF.

The chain has TRBV20-1 and TRBJ2-6, with no clear D. The CDR3 totals 13 residues. CDR1 is DFQATT and CDR2 is SNEGSKA in the germline V gene (reference sequence). Trimming removed 3 bases from V and 4 bases from J, with 7 bases in between. CDR3 sequence (DNA): TGCAGTGCTAGGCCGTACGGGGCCAACGTCCTGACTTTC. Its protein is CSARPYGANVLTF.

The DNA for the CDR3 is TGTGCCAGCAGCCAAACCGGGCAGGGTTATGGCTACACCTTC. The encoded protein is CASSQTGQGYGYTF. The chain couples TRBV7-9 to TRBJ1-2; D is perhaps TRBD1 (5 bases). The CDR3 is made up of 14 amino acids. Trimming took off 5 bases at V and 5 bases at J, with 15 bases between the two ends. Germline V gene sequence: CDR1 SEHNR, CDR2 FQNEAQ (reference sequence).

This clonotype showed up many times. The gene calls are TRBV6-5 and TRBJ1-2, with 10 positions matching TRBD1. Germline-derived CDR1 and CDR2 are MNHEY and SVGAGI. Trimming at V came to 5 bases and at J to 4 bases, leaving 1 base not matched to a gene. This CDR3 spans 13 amino acids. The chain's CDR3 is CASSRDRGYGYTF. The CDR3 nucleotides are TGTGCCAGCAGTAGGGACAGGGGCTATGGCTACACCTTC.

The chain joins TRBV4-1 to TRBJ1-2; no clear D. V was clipped by 0 bases and J by 8 bases, with 13 bases between them. CDR3 length equals 14 residues. Germline V lookup: CDR1 MGHRA, CDR2 YSYEKL. Here the CDR3 reads CASSQDRVSGGYTF. DNA of the CDR3: TGCGCCAGCAGCCAAGATCGGGTATCCGGGGGCTACACCTTC.

The chain joins TRBV2 to TRBJ2-4; D ambiguous. This CDR3 comprises 15 residues. With 5 bases removed from V and 8 bases from J, the gap between germline ends came to 19 bases. Per germline, CDR1 SNHLY and CDR2 FYNNEI. This chain's CDR3 is CASSIPGPSGDIQYF. Written as DNA, the CDR3 is TGTGCCAGCAGTATTCCCGGGCCTTCTGGGGACATTCAGTACTTC.

This clonotype has more than one count but fewer than ten. J is TRBJ1-4 and V is TRBV28; 8 positions agree with TRBD1. This CDR3 has 15 amino acids. V lost 3 bases to trimming and J lost 7 bases; unmatched junction nucleotides: 7. In germline, CDR1 is MDHEN, CDR2 SYDVKM. The CDR3 nucleotides are TGTGCCAGCAGTTTCCCGACAGGGGCGAGTGAAAAACTGTTTTTT. Amino acid sequence: CASSFPTGASEKLFF.

The chain employs TRBV2 and TRBJ2-2; D not certain. In germline, CDR1 is SNHLY, CDR2 FYNNEI. V was clipped by 2 bases and J by 6 bases, with 10 bases between them. The CDR3 extends over 14 amino acids. CDR3: CASSEWLSPGELFF. The CDR3 bases are TGTGCCAGCAGTGAATGGTTAAGTCCCGGGGAGCTGTTTTTT.

This clonotype was detected only once. The chain is built from TRBV5-1 and TRBJ1-1, with TRBD1 identical over 7 bases. The CDR3 consists of 14 residues. Germline trimming cut 4 bases from V and 5 bases from J; bases unmatched to any gene: 8. The V gene's germline CDR1 is SGHRS and CDR2 YFSETQ. CDR3 residues: CASSLGTTGTEAFF. In DNA, the CDR3 is TGCGCCAGCAGCCTCGGTACGACAGGGACTGAAGCTTTCTTT.

The chain employs TRBV10-3 and TRBJ2-7, with D maybe TRBD1 (6 bases). The V end lost 2 bases, the J end lost 4 bases, and 12 bases lay between the germline ends. This CDR3 spans 14 amino acids. CDR1 is ENHRY, CDR2 SYGVKD, per germline. The CDR3 reads CAISEGDKTYEQYF. The CDR3 DNA is TGTGCCATCAGTGAGGGGGACAAGACTTACGAGCAGTACTTC.

There are a few counts of this clonotype. The chain has TRBV6-5 and TRBJ2-1, with 9 bases identical to TRBD2. The CDR3 is 15 amino acids. Unmatched junction bases numbered 12, after V lost 8 bases and J lost 7 bases. Germline V gene data show CDR1 as MNHEY and CDR2 as SVGAGI. Here the CDR3 reads CASWSLAGSLNEQFF. The CDR3 DNA reads TGTGCCAGCTGGTCGCTAGCGGGGAGTCTGAATGAGCAGTTCTTC.

This clonotype has at least ten counts. The chain carries TRBV29-1 and TRBJ2-7, with D unclear. The CDR3 runs to 13 residues. CDR1 is SQVTM, CDR2 ANQGSEA, per germline. Trimming took 3 bases from V and 3 from J, leaving 12 bases between them. CDR3 protein: CSVEVEWDYEQYF. The CDR3 coding sequence is TGCAGCGTTGAGGTTGAATGGGACTACGAGCAGTACTTC.

V gene TRBV20-1 combines with J gene TRBJ2-3, with 8 bases lining up with TRBD2. The CDR3 covers 15 residues. Looked up from germline, CDR1 is DFQATT and CDR2 is SNEGSKA (reference sequence). V gave up 6 bases and J gave up 3 bases; unmatched junction bases: 11. Here the CDR3 reads CSASTKAGVTDTQYF. The DNA of the CDR3 is TGCAGTGCGAGTACTAAAGCGGGAGTAACAGATACGCAGTATTTT.